This T cell receptor (beta chain) derives from a study of cytomegalovirus exposure and HLA in healthy donors. The primer mix had 60 Vbeta and 13 Jbeta primers. The protocol was immunoSEQ multiplex PCR, while the TCRdb copy is restricted to in-frame clones and leaves out a portion. The sample yields 130,000 to 150,000 clones, of which the top ten take up about 2.5%. The germline V gene encodes CDR1 SGHTA and CDR2 FQGTGA. V shed 1 base, J shed 0 bases, and the junction held 0 bases outside the gene matches. CDR3 length: 14 amino acids. The sequenced sample consisted of PBMCs. The chain joins TRBV7-3 to TRBJ2-7; 7 positions match TRBD2. The source is a man aged 40-55 years in good health and CMV-seronegative. DNA for the CDR3: TGTGCCAGCAGCTTAAGCGGGAGCTCCTACGAGCAGTACTTC. Amino acid sequence: CASSLSGSSYEQYF.